This T cell receptor (beta chain) was recorded in a study of T-cell memory formation after mild COVID-19. On the study more broadly: TCR clusters were mostly confined to one donor each. General study results and limits: The appearance of some responding clones in pre-infection memory suggested that cross-reactive memory joined. The authors did not confirm SARS-CoV-2 specificity of second-wave clones peaking day 37.

Barcoded TCR alpha and TCR beta cDNA libraries with UMIs came from 5'RACE using constant-segment primers. TCRdb redid the calling of the 5' RACE reads with MiXCR, one entry per CDR3 protein. The table has about 400,000 distinct CDR3 sequences, 16% seen once. On this clonotype: Its antigen is currently unknown.

The TCR originated in a young man who had mild COVID-19 (a few samples of this study predate the infection). Cell type and time point are not known. Input material: PBMCs or a T cell subset sorted from them (not recorded which).

The chain's CDR3 is CAIRDPGTWTNTGELFF. Here the CDR3 DNA reads TGTGCCATCAGGGACCCCGGGACGTGGACGAACACCGGGGAGCTGTTTTTT. The chain links TRBV10-3 to TRBJ2-2, with D perhaps matching TRBD1 or TRBD2 (5 bases each). V gave up 6 bases and J gave up 0 bases, with 17 bases separating them. The CDR3 consists of 17 residues. The germline V gene has CDR1 ENHRY and CDR2 SYGVKD.